A selection of T cell receptor beta chains follows, all from one sample in a study of Ad26.COV2.S vaccination and SARS-CoV-2 variants. The assay was immunoSEQ multiplex PCR, and TCRdb's table has in-frame clones only and misses some. Of 180,000 or so clones in the sample, about 83% were seen once. The sequencing here drew on peripheral blood, taken after recovery from COVID-19. The receptors were sampled from a human donor who had recovered from COVID-19. Each CDR3 is given with its conserved first and last residue. A D gene is named only where the DNA matches it firmly. Clone size is not always given. Where it is, it says once, few, many or a class for expanded clones.

clone size: NA; V gene: TRBV5-1; D gene: TRBD1; CDR3 length: 15; J gene: TRBJ2-7; CDR3 protein: CASSSWGQGSYEQYF; CDR3 DNA: TGCGCCAGCAGCTCGTGGGGACAGGGATCCTACGAGCAGTACTTC
clone size: NA; V gene: TRBV14; D gene: NA; CDR3 length: 16; J gene: TRBJ2-7; CDR3 protein: CASSPDMTGIPYEQYF; CDR3 DNA: TGTGCCAGCAGCCCAGACATGACGGGCATACCATACGAGCAGTACTTC
clone size: NA; V gene: TRBV19; D gene: NA; CDR3 length: 15; J gene: TRBJ1-6; CDR3 protein: CASSLRLGGNSPLHF; CDR3 DNA: TGTGCCAGTAGTCTTCGCTTGGGGGGAAATTCACCCCTCCACTTT
clone size: NA; V gene: TRBV6-5; D gene: TRBD1; CDR3 length: 14; J gene: TRBJ1-5; CDR3 protein: CASSYGQGNQPQHF; CDR3 DNA: TGTGCCAGCAGTTACGGACAGGGGAATCAGCCCCAGCATTTT
clone size: NA; V gene: TRBV2; D gene: NA; CDR3 length: 12; J gene: TRBJ2-1; CDR3 protein: CASSEVGHEQFF; CDR3 DNA: TGTGCCAGCAGTGAAGTAGGGCATGAGCAGTTCTTC
clone size: few; V gene: TRBV6-2/TRBV6-3; D gene: NA; CDR3 length: 14; J gene: TRBJ1-1; CDR3 protein: CASSDPGVVTEAFF; CDR3 DNA: TGTGCCAGCAGCGATCCAGGGGTTGTCACTGAAGCTTTCTTT
clone size: NA; V gene: TRBV3-1/TRBV3-2; D gene: NA; CDR3 length: 15; J gene: TRBJ1-1; CDR3 protein: CASRLTSGKEAEAFF; CDR3 DNA: TGTGCCAGCAGGCTTACCTCCGGGAAAGAGGCTGAAGCTTTCTTT
clone size: NA; V gene: TRBV19; D gene: TRBD2; CDR3 length: 16; J gene: TRBJ2-1; CDR3 protein: CASSSPGLADTGWQFF; CDR3 DNA: TGTGCCAGTAGTTCTCCGGGACTAGCGGATACAGGGTGGCAGTTCTTC
clone size: many; V gene: TRBV7-3; D gene: TRBD2; CDR3 length: 17; J gene: TRBJ2-2; CDR3 protein: CASSHFPGTSGTGELFF; CDR3 DNA: TGTGCCAGCAGCCATTTTCCCGGGACTAGCGGGACCGGGGAGCTGTTTTTT
clone size: NA; V gene: TRBV14; D gene: NA; CDR3 length: 16; J gene: TRBJ2-3; CDR3 protein: CASSQDLRLYTDTQYF; CDR3 DNA: TGTGCCAGCAGCCAAGATCTAAGACTGTACACAGATACGCAGTATTTT
clone size: NA; V gene: TRBV28; D gene: TRBD2; CDR3 length: 16; J gene: TRBJ2-3; CDR3 protein: CASSLGLAGLTDTQYF; CDR3 DNA: TGTGCCAGCAGCCTCGGACTAGCGGGCCTCACAGATACGCAGTATTTT
clone size: NA; V gene: TRBV6-2/TRBV6-3; D gene: TRBD1; CDR3 length: 11; J gene: TRBJ1-1; CDR3 protein: CASSKRDRTTF; CDR3 DNA: TGTGCCAGCAGTAAACGGGACAGAACGACCTTT
clone size: NA; V gene: TRBV27; D gene: TRBD1; CDR3 length: 14; J gene: TRBJ2-1; CDR3 protein: CASSPDRVNNEQFF; CDR3 DNA: TGTGCCAGCAGTCCGGACAGGGTGAATAATGAGCAGTTCTTC
clone size: once; V gene: TRBV12-5; D gene: NA; CDR3 length: 15; J gene: TRBJ1-1; CDR3 protein: CASGGETPPSTEAFF; CDR3 DNA: TGTGCTAGTGGGGGGGAGACGCCTCCTAGCACTGAAGCTTTCTTT
clone size: NA; V gene: TRBV11-3; D gene: NA; CDR3 length: 14; J gene: TRBJ2-3; CDR3 protein: CASSLWRGTDTQYF; CDR3 DNA: TGTGCCAGCAGCTTATGGCGGGGCACAGATACGCAGTATTTT
clone size: NA; V gene: TRBV5-1; D gene: NA; CDR3 length: 15; J gene: TRBJ2-3; CDR3 protein: CASSINAASTDTQYF; CDR3 DNA: TGCGCCAGCAGTATTAACGCAGCGAGCACAGATACGCAGTATTTT
clone size: NA; V gene: TRBV9; D gene: NA; CDR3 length: 14; J gene: TRBJ2-7; CDR3 protein: CASSVDPGVAEQYF; CDR3 DNA: TGTGCCAGCAGCGTAGATCCGGGTGTAGCCGAGCAGTACTTC
clone size: NA; V gene: TRBV12-3/TRBV12-4; D gene: NA; CDR3 length: 12; J gene: TRBJ1-1; CDR3 protein: CASSPLFPEAFF; CDR3 DNA: TGTGCCAGCAGTCCCCTCTTCCCCGAAGCTTTCTTT
clone size: NA; V gene: TRBV9; D gene: NA; CDR3 length: 15; J gene: TRBJ1-2; CDR3 protein: CASSLPVPFGGSYTF; CDR3 DNA: TGTGCCAGCAGCCTCCCCGTTCCCTTTGGTGGAAGCTACACCTTC
clone size: NA; V gene: TRBV9; D gene: TRBD2; CDR3 length: 15; J gene: TRBJ2-1; CDR3 protein: CASSVVGGPYNEQFF; CDR3 DNA: TGTGCCAGCAGCGTAGTGGGAGGGCCTTACAATGAGCAGTTCTTC
clone size: NA; V gene: TRBV27; D gene: NA; CDR3 length: 15; J gene: TRBJ2-5; CDR3 protein: CAAPPKAGNQETQYF; CDR3 DNA: TGTGCCGCTCCTCCCAAGGCGGGGAACCAAGAGACCCAGTACTTC
clone size: NA; V gene: TRBV4-1; D gene: NA; CDR3 length: 15; J gene: TRBJ2-5; CDR3 protein: CASSQEGGGPETQYF; CDR3 DNA: TGCGCCAGCAGCCAAGAAGGGGGAGGTCCAGAGACCCAGTACTTC
clone size: NA; V gene: TRBV6-5; D gene: NA; CDR3 length: 15; J gene: TRBJ2-7; CDR3 protein: CASSYSVGKRDEQYF; CDR3 DNA: TGTGCCAGCAGTTACTCGGTAGGGAAAAGGGACGAGCAGTACTTC
clone size: NA; V gene: TRBV27; D gene: TRBD2; CDR3 length: 12; J gene: TRBJ2-5; CDR3 protein: CAPSGRGETQYF; CDR3 DNA: TGTGCCCCTAGCGGGAGGGGGGAGACCCAGTACTTC
clone size: NA; V gene: TRBV7-8; D gene: NA; CDR3 length: 20; J gene: TRBJ1-6; CDR3 protein: CASSPNRGGGNRVRNSPLHF; CDR3 DNA: TGTGCCAGCAGCCCAAATAGAGGGGGGGGGAACAGGGTGAGGAATTCACCCCTCCACTTT
clone size: NA; V gene: TRBV27; D gene: TRBD1; CDR3 length: 15; J gene: TRBJ2-7; CDR3 protein: CASNRKAGGTYEQYF; CDR3 DNA: TGTGCCAGCAACCGGAAGGCAGGGGGAACCTACGAGCAGTACTTC
clone size: NA; V gene: TRBV7-9; D gene: TRBD1; CDR3 length: 13; J gene: TRBJ1-2; CDR3 protein: CASSLRTGDGYTF; CDR3 DNA: TGTGCCAGCAGCCTCCGGACAGGGGATGGCTACACCTTC